This T cell receptor (beta chain) was sequenced in a study of T-cell memory formation after mild COVID-19. With respect to this clonotype: Antigen unknown.

It was 5'RACE with constant-segment primers that produced the TCR alpha and TCR beta cDNA libraries, which carried sample barcodes and UMIs. TCRdb redid the calling of the 5' RACE reads with MiXCR, one entry per CDR3 protein. The data contain 300,000 to 400,000 distinct CDR3 sequences, around 27% of them seen just once; the ten biggest clones take up about 13%. Whole-study findings and limits: The main location of contracting CD4+ clones was CM and EM, and that of contracting CD8+ clones was EMRA. Clones that contracted from day 15 to 85 had balanced CD4/CD8; later expanders were CD4+ biased.

Germline V gene data show CDR1 as SGHTA and CDR2 as FQGNSA. V was cut by 2 bases and J by 1 base, with 20 bases left in between. The CDR3 loop spans 18 amino acids. The specimen sequenced was PBMCs or a T cell subset sorted from them (not recorded which). The sequence came from an adult woman who had mild COVID-19 (a few samples of this study predate the infection). Cell type and time point are not known. This chain links TRBV7-2 with TRBJ1-1; maybe TRBD1 (5 bases). The CDR3 DNA follows: TGTGCCAGCAGCTTATGGTCTGGGGCGGGCGGTTGGAACACTGAAGCTTTCTTT. Translated, it gives CASSLWSGAGGWNTEAFF.